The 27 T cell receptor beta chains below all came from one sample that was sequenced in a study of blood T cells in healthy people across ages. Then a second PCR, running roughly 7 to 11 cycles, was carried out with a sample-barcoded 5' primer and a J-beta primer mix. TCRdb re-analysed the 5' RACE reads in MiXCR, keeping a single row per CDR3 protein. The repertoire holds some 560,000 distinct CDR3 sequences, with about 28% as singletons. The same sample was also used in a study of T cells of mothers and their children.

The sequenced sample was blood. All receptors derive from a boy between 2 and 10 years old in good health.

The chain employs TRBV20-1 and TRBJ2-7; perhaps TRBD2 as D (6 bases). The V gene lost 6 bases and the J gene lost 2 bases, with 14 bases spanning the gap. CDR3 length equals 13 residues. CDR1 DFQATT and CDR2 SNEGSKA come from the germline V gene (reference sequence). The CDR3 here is CSARTGVTYEQYF. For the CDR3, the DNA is TGCAGTGCCCGGACGGGAGTCACCTACGAGCAGTACTTC.

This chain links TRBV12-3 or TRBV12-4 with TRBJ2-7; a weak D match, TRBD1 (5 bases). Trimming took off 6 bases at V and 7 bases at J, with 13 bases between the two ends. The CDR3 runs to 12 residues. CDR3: CASSQGPLEQYV. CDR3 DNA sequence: TGTGCCAGCAGCCAGGGTCCCTTGGAGCAGTACGTC.

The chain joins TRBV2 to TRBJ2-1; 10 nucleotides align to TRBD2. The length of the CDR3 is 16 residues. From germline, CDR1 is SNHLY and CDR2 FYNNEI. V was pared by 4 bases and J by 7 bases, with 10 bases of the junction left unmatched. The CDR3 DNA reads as TGTGCCAGCAGTGGCCCACTAGCGGGATTCGAGAATGAGCAGTTCTTC. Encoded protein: CASSGPLAGFENEQFF.

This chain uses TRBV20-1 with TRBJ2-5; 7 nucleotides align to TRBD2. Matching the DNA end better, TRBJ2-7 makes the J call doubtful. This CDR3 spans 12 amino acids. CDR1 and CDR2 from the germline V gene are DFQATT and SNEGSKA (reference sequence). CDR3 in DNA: TGCAGTGCGGGAGGGCGCCTCTACGAGCAGTACTTC. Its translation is CSAGGRLYEQYF.

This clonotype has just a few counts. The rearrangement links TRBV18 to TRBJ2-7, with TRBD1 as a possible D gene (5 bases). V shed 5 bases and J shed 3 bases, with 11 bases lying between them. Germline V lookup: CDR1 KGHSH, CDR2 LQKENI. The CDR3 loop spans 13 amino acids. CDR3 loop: CASSVYQGYEQYF. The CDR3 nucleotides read TGTGCCAGCTCAGTTTATCAGGGCTACGAGCAGTACTTC.

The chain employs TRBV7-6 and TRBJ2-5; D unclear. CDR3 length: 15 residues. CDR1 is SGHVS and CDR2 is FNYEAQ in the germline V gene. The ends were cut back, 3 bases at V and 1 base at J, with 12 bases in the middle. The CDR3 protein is CASSLVFRSQETQYF. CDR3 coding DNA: TGTGCCAGCAGCTTGGTTTTTAGGTCCCAAGAGACCCAGTACTTC. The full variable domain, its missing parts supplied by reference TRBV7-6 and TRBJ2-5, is GAGVSQSPRYKVTKRGQDVALRCDPISGHVSLYWYRQALGQGPEFLTYFNYEAQQDKSGLPNDRFSAERPEGSISTLTIQRTEQRDSAMYRCASSLVFRSQETQYFGPGTRLLVL.

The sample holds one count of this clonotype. CDR3 region: CASSQGGTGARGQFF. The CDR3 DNA is TGTGCCAGCAGCCAAGGGGGGACAGGGGCGCGGGGACAGTTCTTC. The J gene is TRBJ2-1, the V gene TRBV14, with 10 bases matching TRBD1. Germline assignment: CDR1 SGHDN and CDR2 FVKESK. The CDR3 totals 15 residues. J gave up 13 bases and V 1 base, and 10 bases lay outside the gene matches.

The CDR3 protein is CAGGQGAGANVLTF. The CDR3 nucleotides are TGTGCCGGCGGGCAGGGTGCTGGGGCCAACGTCCTGACTTTC. The rearrangement links TRBV7-8 to TRBJ2-6; D assignment may be TRBD1 or TRBD2 (5 bases each). This CDR3 has 14 residues. Trimming removed 11 bases at V and 2 bases at J, with 13 bases between. The germline gives CDR1 SGHVS, CDR2 FQNEAQ.

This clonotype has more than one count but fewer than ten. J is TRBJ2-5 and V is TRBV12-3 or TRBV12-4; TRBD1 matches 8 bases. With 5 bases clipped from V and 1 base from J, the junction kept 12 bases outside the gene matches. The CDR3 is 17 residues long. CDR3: CASSRLQFTGGQETQYF. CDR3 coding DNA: TGTGCCAGCAGTCGCCTCCAGTTTACAGGGGGCCAAGAGACCCAGTACTTC.

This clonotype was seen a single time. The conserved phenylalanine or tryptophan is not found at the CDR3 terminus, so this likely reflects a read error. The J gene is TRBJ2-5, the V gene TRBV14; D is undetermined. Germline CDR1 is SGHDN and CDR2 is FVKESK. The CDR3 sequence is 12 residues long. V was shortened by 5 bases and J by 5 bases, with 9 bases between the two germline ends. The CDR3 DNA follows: TGTGCCAGCAGCTTGGACCGGGAGACCCAGTACCTC. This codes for CASSLDRETQYL.

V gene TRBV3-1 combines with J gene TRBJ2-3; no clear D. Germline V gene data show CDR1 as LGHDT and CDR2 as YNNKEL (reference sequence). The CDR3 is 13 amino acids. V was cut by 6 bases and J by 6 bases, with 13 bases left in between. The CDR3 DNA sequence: TGTGCCAGCAGATCATTCGGATCCGATACGCAGTATTTT. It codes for CASRSFGSDTQYF.

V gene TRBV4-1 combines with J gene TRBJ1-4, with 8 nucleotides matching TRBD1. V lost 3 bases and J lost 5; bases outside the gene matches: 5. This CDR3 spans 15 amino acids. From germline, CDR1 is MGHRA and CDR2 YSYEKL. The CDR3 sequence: CASSHPGQANEKLFF. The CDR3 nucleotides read TGCGCCAGCAGCCATCCGGGACAGGCGAATGAAAAACTGTTTTTT.

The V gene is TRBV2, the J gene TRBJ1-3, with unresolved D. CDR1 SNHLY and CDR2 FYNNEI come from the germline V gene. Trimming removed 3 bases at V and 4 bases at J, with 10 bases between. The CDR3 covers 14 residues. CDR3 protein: CASSDRTGGNTIYF. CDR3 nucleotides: TGTGCCAGCAGTGACCGGACGGGCGGAAACACCATATATTTT.

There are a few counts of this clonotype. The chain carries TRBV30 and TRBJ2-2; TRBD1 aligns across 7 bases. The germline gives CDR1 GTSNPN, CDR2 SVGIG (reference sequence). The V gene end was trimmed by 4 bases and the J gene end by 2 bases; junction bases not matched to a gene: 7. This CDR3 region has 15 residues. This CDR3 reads CAWNEQGINTGELFF. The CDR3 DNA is TGTGCCTGGAATGAACAGGGGATAAACACCGGGGAGCTGTTTTTT. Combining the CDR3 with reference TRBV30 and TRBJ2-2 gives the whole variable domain SQTIHQWPATLVQPVGSPLSLECTVEGTSNPNLYWYRQAAGRGLQLLFYSVGIGQISSEVPQNLSASRPQDRQFILSSKKLLLSDSGFYLCAWNEQGINTGELFFGEGSRLTVL.

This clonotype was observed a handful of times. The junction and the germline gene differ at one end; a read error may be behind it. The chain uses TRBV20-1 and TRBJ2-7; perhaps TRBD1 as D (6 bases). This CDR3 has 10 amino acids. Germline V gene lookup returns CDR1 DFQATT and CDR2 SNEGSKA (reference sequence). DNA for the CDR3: TGCAGGACCGACAGGATGGGGTCTCGCTTC. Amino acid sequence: CRTDRMGSRF.

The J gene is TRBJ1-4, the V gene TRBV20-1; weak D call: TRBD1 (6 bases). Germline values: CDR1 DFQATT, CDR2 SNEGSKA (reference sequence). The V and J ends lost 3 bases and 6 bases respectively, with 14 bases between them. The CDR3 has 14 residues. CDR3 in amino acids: CSARIGGGHEKLFF. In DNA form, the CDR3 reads TGCAGTGCTAGGATCGGGGGCGGACATGAAAAACTGTTTTTT.

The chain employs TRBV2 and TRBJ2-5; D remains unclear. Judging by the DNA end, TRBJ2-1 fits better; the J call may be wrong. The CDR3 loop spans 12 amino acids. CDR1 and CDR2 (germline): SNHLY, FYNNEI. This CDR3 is CASRAGPAEQFF. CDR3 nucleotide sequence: TGTGCCAGCAGAGCAGGACCCGCCGAGCAGTTCTTC.

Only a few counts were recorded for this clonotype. The CDR3 DNA reads as TGTGCCAGCAGCTTCGATCAGCGCTCCTACGAGCAGTACTTC. Residues: CASSFDQRSYEQYF. This chain uses TRBV7-9 with TRBJ2-7, with no clear D. The V end lost 3 bases, the J end lost 0 bases, and 9 bases lay between the germline ends. Germline V gene data show CDR1 as SEHNR and CDR2 as FQNEAQ (reference sequence). The CDR3 totals 14 residues.

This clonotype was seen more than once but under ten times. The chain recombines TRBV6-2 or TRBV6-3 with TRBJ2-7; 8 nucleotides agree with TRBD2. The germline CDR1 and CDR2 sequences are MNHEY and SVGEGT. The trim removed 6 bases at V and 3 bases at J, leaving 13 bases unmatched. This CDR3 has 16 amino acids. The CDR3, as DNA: TGTGCCAGCAGCCCTTCTGGACTAGCCCTCCTCTACGAGCAGTACTTC. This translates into CASSPSGLALLYEQYF.

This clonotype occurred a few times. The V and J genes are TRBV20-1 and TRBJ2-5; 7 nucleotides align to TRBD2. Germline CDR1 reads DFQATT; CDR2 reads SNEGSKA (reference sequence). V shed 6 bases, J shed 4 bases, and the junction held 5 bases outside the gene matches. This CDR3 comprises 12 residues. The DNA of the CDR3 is TGCAGTGCAAGGACTAGTCGAGAGACCCAGTACTTC. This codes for CSARTSRETQYF.

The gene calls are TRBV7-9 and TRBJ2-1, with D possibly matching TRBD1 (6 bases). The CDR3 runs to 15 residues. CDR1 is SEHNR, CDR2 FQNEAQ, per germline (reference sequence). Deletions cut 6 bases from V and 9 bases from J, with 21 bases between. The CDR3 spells CASSYGTSTVAEQFF. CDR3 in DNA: TGTGCCAGCAGTTACGGGACAAGCACCGTTGCTGAGCAGTTCTTC.

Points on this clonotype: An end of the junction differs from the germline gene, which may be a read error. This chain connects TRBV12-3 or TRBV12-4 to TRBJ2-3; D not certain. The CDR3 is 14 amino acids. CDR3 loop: CASTLGPPGDMQYF. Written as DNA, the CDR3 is TGTGCCAGCACTCTGGGTCCTCCAGGAGATATGCAGTATTTT.

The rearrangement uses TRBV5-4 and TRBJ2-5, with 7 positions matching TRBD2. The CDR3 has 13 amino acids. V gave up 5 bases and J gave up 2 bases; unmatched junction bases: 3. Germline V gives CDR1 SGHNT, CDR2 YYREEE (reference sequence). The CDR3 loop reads CASRREPQETQYF. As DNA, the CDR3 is TGTGCCAGCAGGCGGGAGCCTCAAGAGACCCAGTACTTC.

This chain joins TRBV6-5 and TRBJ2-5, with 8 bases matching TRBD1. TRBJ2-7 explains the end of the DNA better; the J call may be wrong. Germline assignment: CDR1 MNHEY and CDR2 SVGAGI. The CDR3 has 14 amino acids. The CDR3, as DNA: TGTGCCAGCAGGACCGGGACAGGTCCCTACGAGCAGTACTTC. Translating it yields CASRTGTGPYEQYF.

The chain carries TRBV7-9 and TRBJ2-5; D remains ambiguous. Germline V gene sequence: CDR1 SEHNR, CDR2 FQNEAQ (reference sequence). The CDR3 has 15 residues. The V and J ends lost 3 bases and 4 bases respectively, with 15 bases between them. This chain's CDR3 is CASSFSRMDGETQYF. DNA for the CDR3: TGTGCCAGCAGCTTTAGTCGCATGGACGGAGAGACCCAGTACTTC.

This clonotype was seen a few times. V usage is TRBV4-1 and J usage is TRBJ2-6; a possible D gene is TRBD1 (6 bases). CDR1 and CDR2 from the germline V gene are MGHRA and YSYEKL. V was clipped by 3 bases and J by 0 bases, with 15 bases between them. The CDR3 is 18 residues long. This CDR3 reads CASSQRQAVFSGANVLTF. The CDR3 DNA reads TGCGCCAGCAGCCAGAGACAGGCAGTGTTCTCTGGGGCCAACGTCCTGACTTTC.

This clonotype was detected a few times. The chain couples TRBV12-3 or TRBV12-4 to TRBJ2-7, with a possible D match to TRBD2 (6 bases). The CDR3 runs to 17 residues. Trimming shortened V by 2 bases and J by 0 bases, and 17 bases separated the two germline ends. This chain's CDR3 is CASSLTWTNKLSYEQYF. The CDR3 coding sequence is TGTGCCAGCAGTTTAACGTGGACTAATAAACTCTCCTACGAGCAGTACTTC.